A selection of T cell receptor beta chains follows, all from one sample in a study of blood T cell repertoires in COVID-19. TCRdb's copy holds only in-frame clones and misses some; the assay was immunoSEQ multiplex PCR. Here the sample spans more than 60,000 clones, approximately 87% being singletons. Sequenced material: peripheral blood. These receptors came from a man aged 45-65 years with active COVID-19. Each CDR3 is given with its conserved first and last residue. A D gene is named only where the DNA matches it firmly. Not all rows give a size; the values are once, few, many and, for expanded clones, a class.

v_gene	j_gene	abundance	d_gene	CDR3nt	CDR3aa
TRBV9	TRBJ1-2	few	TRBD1	TGTGCCAGCAGCCAAGGACAGGGGGGCTATGGCTACACCTTC	CASSQGQGGYGYTF
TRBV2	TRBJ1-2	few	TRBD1	TGTGCCAGCAGTGTAGGCAGGGGGACCTATGGCTACACCTTC	CASSVGRGTYGYTF
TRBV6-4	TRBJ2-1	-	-	TGTGCCAGCAGTGACTCGAACAGGGGACTTTACAATGAGCAGTTCTTC	CASSDSNRGLYNEQFF
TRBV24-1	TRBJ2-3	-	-	TGTGCCACCAGTGATACTACAGATACGCAGTATTTT	CATSDTTDTQYF
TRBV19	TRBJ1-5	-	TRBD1	TGTGCCAGTAGTAACCCGGGACAGGGTTTTCAGCCCCAGCATTTT	CASSNPGQGFQPQHF
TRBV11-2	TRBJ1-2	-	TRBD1	TGTGCCAGCAGCCCCGGACAGGGCTCTGGCTACACCTTC	CASSPGQGSGYTF
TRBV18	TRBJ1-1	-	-	TGTGCCAGCTCACCGGGCCAGAACACTGAAGCTTTCTTT	CASSPGQNTEAFF
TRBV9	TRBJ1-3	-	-	TGTGCCAGCAGCGTAGGGAGGTCCGGTCACACCATATATTTT	CASSVGRSGHTIYF
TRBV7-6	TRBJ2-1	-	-	TGTGCCAGCAGCATAAAAGGCGGAGGGAAACGAGGTGAGAGCTCCTACAATGAGCAGTTCTTC	CASSIKGGGKRGESSYNEQFF
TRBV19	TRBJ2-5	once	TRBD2	TGTGCCAGTAGTCAAGCGGGGCTGGGGACCCAGTACTTC	CASSQAGLGTQYF
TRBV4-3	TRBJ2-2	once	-	TGCGCCAGCAGCCACTGGCGGGCCACCGGGGAGCTGTTTTTT	CASSHWRATGELFF
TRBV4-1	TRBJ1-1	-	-	TGCGCCAGCAGCCAAGGGGCGCAATACACTGAAGCTTTCTTT	CASSQGAQYTEAFF
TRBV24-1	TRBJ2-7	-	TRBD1	TGTGCCACCAGTGACCCCGGGACAGGAGGACGCTACGAGCAGTACTTC	CATSDPGTGGRYEQYF
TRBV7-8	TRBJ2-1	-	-	TGTGCCAGCAGCCGAAACCCAGTGGATGAGCAGTTCTTC	CASSRNPVDEQFF
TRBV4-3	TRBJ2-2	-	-	TGCGCCAGCAGCCAAGAGGGGGGTAACACCGGGGAGCTGTTTTTT	CASSQEGGNTGELFF
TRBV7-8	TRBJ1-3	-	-	TGTGCCAGCAGCATCCGGTGGGGCCAGTTCAGCTCTGGAAACACCATATATTTT	CASSIRWGQFSSGNTIYF
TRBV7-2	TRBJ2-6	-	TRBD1	TGTGCCAGCAGCTCAGCGCCGCTACTGGGACAGCCAGGCTCTGGGGCCAACGTCCTGACTTTC	CASSSAPLLGQPGSGANVLTF
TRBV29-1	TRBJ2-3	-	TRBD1	TGCAGCGTTCTGGGACAGTACACAGATACGCAGTATTTT	CSVLGQYTDTQYF
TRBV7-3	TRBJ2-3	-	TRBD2	TGTGCCAGCAGCCCCCGGACTAGCGGGAGTGGTAGAGATACGCAGTATTTT	CASSPRTSGSGRDTQYF
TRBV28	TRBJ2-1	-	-	TGTGCCAGCAGTTGGGGGCCCCATGAGCAGTTCTTC	CASSWGPHEQFF
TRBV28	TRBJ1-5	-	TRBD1	TGTGCCAGCAGACAATATCAGGGGGCTGGCAATCAGCCCCAGCATTTT	CASRQYQGAGNQPQHF
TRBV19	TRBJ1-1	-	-	TGTGCCAGTAGCTGGAGGCGGGAGCTCATGAACACTGAAGCTTTCTTT	CASSWRRELMNTEAFF
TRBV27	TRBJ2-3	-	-	TGTGCCAGCAGTCCGAGCACAGATACGCAGTATTTT	CASSPSTDTQYF
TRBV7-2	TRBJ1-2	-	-	TGTGCCAGCAGACTAGCAGGCGGCTATGGCTACACCTTC	CASRLAGGYGYTF
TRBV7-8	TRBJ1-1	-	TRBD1	TGTGCCAGCAGCTTAGCATTACGGACAGGGGCATTAGGGGGAAACACTGAAGCTTTCTTT	CASSLALRTGALGGNTEAFF
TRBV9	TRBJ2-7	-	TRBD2	TGTGCCAGCAGCGTAGAAGGGCGCGGGAGCGTAGATGAGCAGTACTTC	CASSVEGRGSVDEQYF
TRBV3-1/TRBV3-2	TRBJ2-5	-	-	TGTGCCAGCAGCCAAGATCTCCAGGGTCCATTCGGGGAGACCCAGTACTTC	CASSQDLQGPFGETQYF
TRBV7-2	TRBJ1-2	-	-	TGTGCCAGCAGCTCGCCTTTGGGGCTCTATGGCTACACCTTC	CASSSPLGLYGYTF
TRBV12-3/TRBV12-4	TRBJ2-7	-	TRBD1	TGTGCCAGCAGTCCGACAGGGTACGAGCAGTACTTC	CASSPTGYEQYF
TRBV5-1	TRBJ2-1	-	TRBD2	TGCGCCAGCAGCTTGGGGGGACTAGCGGGATACAATGAGCAGTTCTTC	CASSLGGLAGYNEQFF
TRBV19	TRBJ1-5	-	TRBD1	TGTGCCAGTAGTACTTCGCACCGGGACAGGGGGAATTATAGCAATCAGCCCCAGCATTTT	CASSTSHRDRGNYSNQPQHF
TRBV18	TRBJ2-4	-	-	TGTGCCAGCTCACCAAGCCGCGTAGCCAAAAACATTCAGTACTTC	CASSPSRVAKNIQYF
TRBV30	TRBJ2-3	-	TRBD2	TGTGCCTGTCGGACTAGCGGGAGAGGAGATACGCAGTATTTT	CACRTSGRGDTQYF
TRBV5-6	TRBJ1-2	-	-	TGTGCCAGCAGCCCACCCGAGGGCGGATCCGGATATGGCTACACCTTC	CASSPPEGGSGYGYTF
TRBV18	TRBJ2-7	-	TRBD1	TGTGCCAGCACCGGGACAGGGGGCCTCGAGCAGTACTTC	CASTGTGGLEQYF
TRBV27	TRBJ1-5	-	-	TGTGCCAGCAGACGCACCAAAGCCTCTAGCAATCAGCCCCAGCATTTT	CASRRTKASSNQPQHF
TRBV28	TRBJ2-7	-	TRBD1	TGTGCCAGCGCGGACAGGGGATACGAGCAGTACTTC	CASADRGYEQYF
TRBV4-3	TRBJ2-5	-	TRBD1	TGCGCCAGCAGCCAAGGGGCCGGTCGAGGGGGCGAGACCCAGTACTTC	CASSQGAGRGGETQYF
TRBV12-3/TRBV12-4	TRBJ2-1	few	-	TGTGCCAGCCGGGAGCTCTACAATGAGCAGTTCTTC	CASRELYNEQFF
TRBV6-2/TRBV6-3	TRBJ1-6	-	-	TGTGCCAGCAGTTACTCGACAGGCTTTGATAATTCACCCCTCCACTTT	CASSYSTGFDNSPLHF
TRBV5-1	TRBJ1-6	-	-	TGCGCCAGCAGCTTGGTTGGCAGGGCTAATTCACCCCTCCACTTT	CASSLVGRANSPLHF
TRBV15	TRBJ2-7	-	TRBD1	TGTGCCACCAGCAGAACAAGGACAGGGAGCTCCTACGAGCAGTACTTC	CATSRTRTGSSYEQYF
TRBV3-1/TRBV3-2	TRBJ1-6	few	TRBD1	TGTGCCAGCAGCCTTAGCGGGACAGGGGTCTCACCCCTCCACTTT	CASSLSGTGVSPLHF
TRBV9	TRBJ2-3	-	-	TGTGCCAGCAGCGGTTTTGTGAGGGATACGCAGTATTTT	CASSGFVRDTQYF
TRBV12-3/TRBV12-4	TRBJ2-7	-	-	TGTGCCAGCAGTTTCCGGGGGGCGGACGAGCAGTACTTC	CASSFRGADEQYF
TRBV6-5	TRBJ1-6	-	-	TGTGCCAGCAGTCGCAGGGGCGAGGATTCACCCCTCCACTTT	CASSRRGEDSPLHF
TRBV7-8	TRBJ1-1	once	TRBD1	TGTGCCAGCAGCTTATGGACAGGAAACACTGAAGCTTTCTTT	CASSLWTGNTEAFF
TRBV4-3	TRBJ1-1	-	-	TGCGCCAGCAGCCAAGATGAACTCCCACGTGAAGCTTTCTTT	CASSQDELPREAFF
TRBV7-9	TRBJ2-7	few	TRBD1	TGTGCCAGCAGCTTAGAACAGGGGGCGACCTACGAGCAGTACTTC	CASSLEQGATYEQYF
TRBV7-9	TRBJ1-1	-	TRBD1	TGTGCCAGCAGCCCCCGACAGGGCACTGAAGCTTTCTTT	CASSPRQGTEAFF
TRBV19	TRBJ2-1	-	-	TGTGCCAGTCAGTCTCCGGTCAGGGACAATGAGCAGTTCTTC	CASQSPVRDNEQFF
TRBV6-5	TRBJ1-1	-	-	TGTGCCAGCAGGTCTACAGGGATCTGGACTGAAGCTTTCTTT	CASRSTGIWTEAFF
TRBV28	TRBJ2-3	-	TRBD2	TGTGCCAGCGGGTCCAGCGGGACCTCCACGCAGTATTTT	CASGSSGTSTQYF
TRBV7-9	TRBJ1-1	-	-	TGTGCCAGCTTCCGGGACACCGACCCTGAAGCTTTCTTT	CASFRDTDPEAFF
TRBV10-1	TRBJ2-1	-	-	TGCGCCAGCAGTGAGCCCACTAGTCGCGATGAGCAGTTCTTC	CASSEPTSRDEQFF